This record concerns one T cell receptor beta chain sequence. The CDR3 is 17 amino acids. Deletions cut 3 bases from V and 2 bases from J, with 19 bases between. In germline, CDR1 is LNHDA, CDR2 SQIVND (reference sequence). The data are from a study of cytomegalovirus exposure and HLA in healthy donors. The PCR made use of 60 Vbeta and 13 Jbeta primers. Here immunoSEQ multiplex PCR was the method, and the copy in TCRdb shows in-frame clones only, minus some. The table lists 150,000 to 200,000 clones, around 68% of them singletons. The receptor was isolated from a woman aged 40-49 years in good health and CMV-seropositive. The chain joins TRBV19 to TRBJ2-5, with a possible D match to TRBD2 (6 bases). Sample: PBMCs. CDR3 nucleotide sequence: TGTGCCAGTAGTATCCTCTCGGGGGTAGGTGGACAAGAGACCCAGTACTTC. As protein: CASSILSGVGGQETQYF.